These T cell receptor beta chains were read from a single sample in a study of T-cell reconstitution after alpha-beta-depleted transplantation in children. TCRdb passed the PCR reads through MiXCR, listing each CDR3 protein once. The profile shows approximately 800,000 distinct CDR3 sequences, 16% of them singletons. Material: PBMCs, mostly from graft donor cells, obtained 360 days after TCRalphabeta/CD19-depleted stem cell transplant. These receptors were collected from a male patient younger than 18 who had a stem cell transplant for acute lymphoblastic leukemia, so the T cells may come from the graft donor. CDR3s include the opening cysteine and the closing phenylalanine or tryptophan. The D gene is left open where the match is weak. Not all rows give a size; the values are once, few, many and, for expanded clones, a class.

CDR3 DNA	CDR3 protein	D gene	clone size	V gene	J gene
TGTGCCAGCAGCCAGTTCAAGGGACTAGCGGGACGCACAGATACGCAGTATTTT	CASSQFKGLAGRTDTQYF	TRBD2	many	TRBV4-2	TRBJ2-3
TGCAGTGCGGCGACCGGGACAGTTAACTATGGCTACACCTTC	CSAATGTVNYGYTF	TRBD1	NA	TRBV20-1	TRBJ1-2
TGTGCCAGCAGATTCACCACCGGGACAACTGGCGAGCAGTACTTC	CASRFTTGTTGEQYF	NA	few	TRBV6-5	TRBJ2-7
TGTGCCAGCAGCCGCCCGGGACAAAAGAACACTGAAGCTTTCTTT	CASSRPGQKNTEAFF	NA	NA	TRBV11-2	TRBJ1-1
TGTGCCAGCAGTTACGGGCGGGAGTGGTCCTACGAGCAGTACTTC	CASSYGREWSYEQYF	TRBD2	NA	TRBV6-5	TRBJ2-7
TGCGCCAGCAGCCCGGGGCACGCGGGCGGGGAGCTGTTTTTT	CASSPGHAGGELFF	NA	many	TRBV5-1	TRBJ2-2
TGTGCCAGCAGCCCCGACAGCCTCTCCTACGAGCAGTACTTC	CASSPDSLSYEQYF	NA	NA	TRBV12-3/TRBV12-4	TRBJ2-7
TGTGCCAGCAGTTTTGACAGGGGGCCCTCCGAAGAAGGTACGCAGTATTTT	CASSFDRGPSEEGTQYF	TRBD1	NA	TRBV6-2/TRBV6-3	TRBJ2-3
TGTGCCAGCAGCCTTTTCACCGGGACAGGGAGTTTCGATGAAAAACTGTTTTTT	CASSLFTGTGSFDEKLFF	TRBD1	few	TRBV4-2	TRBJ1-4
TGTGCTAGTGGCACGCCCTTCCAGGGAAGCTCCTACGAGCAGTACTTC	CASGTPFQGSSYEQYF	NA	NA	TRBV12-5	TRBJ2-7
TGCAGCGTTCCACACGGACTAGCGGGAGTAAACGAGCAGTACTTC	CSVPHGLAGVNEQYF	TRBD2	few	TRBV29-1	TRBJ2-7
TGTGCCAGCAGGGAAAGCGGGAGGGCGAAAACCGGGGAGCTGTTTTTT	CASRESGRAKTGELFF	TRBD2	NA	TRBV11-2	TRBJ2-2
TGCGCCAGCAGCTTCAGACAGGGGTTTGGCCGGCCTCTATACATGAACACTGAAGCTTTCTTT	CASSFRQGFGRPLYMNTEAFF	TRBD1	NA	TRBV5-1	TRBJ1-1
TGTGCCACCAGCAGAGACCAGGCCTGGGAGACCCAGTACTTC	CATSRDQAWETQYF	NA	few	TRBV15	TRBJ2-5
TGTGCCATCACGGCAAGGAGTGAGCAGTACTTC	CAITARSEQYF	NA	many	TRBV10-3	TRBJ2-7
TGTGCCAGCAGTCCCTCGGGACAGCAAGGGACCGGGGAGCTGTTTTTT	CASSPSGQQGTGELFF	TRBD1	few	TRBV12-3/TRBV12-4	TRBJ2-2
TGCAGCGTGAGGACTAGTGGGAGCTCCTACAATGAGCAGATCTTC	CSVRTSGSSYNEQIF	TRBD2	NA	TRBV29-1	TRBJ2-1
TGTGCCAGCAGCTTACACTCCCTGGGGGAGCAGTTCTTC	CASSLHSLGEQFF	NA	once	TRBV7-2	TRBJ2-1
TGTGCCATCAGTGAGGGCCTCCATCAGCCCCAGCATTTT	CAISEGLHQPQHF	NA	few	TRBV10-3	TRBJ1-5
TGCAGTGCTAGGGACCGGACAGGGATGACCTACGAGCAGTACTTC	CSARDRTGMTYEQYF	TRBD1	NA	TRBV20-1	TRBJ2-7
TGTGCCAGCAGCTTTGGCCCCGTCGGTAATTCACCCCTCCACTTT	CASSFGPVGNSPLHF	NA	NA	TRBV7-2	TRBJ1-6
TGTGCCAGCAGTTTAATTCGTTTAGAGACCCAGTACTTC	CASSLIRLETQYF	NA	NA	TRBV12-3/TRBV12-4	TRBJ2-5
TGCGCCAGCAGCCGGCTCCTGGCCGAGCAGTTCTTC	CASSRLLAEQFF	NA	NA	TRBV4-1	TRBJ2-1
TGCAGTGCTAGCGGAGGCTTGGGGGAGCAGTACTTC	CSASGGLGEQYF	NA	few	TRBV20-1	TRBJ2-7
TGTGCCAGCAGTTTGAGCGGGAGGGCCGCCGAGCAGTACTTC	CASSLSGRAAEQYF	TRBD2	few	TRBV12-3/TRBV12-4	TRBJ2-7
TGTGCCAGCAGCCAAGAAGGGACTACTGGCTACAATGAGCAGTTCTTC	CASSQEGTTGYNEQFF	TRBD2	few	TRBV4-2	TRBJ2-1
TGCAGCGTTCGCCGGGACAGCCAAGAGACCCAGTACTTC	CSVRRDSQETQYF	TRBD1	NA	TRBV29-1	TRBJ2-5
TGCGCCAGCAGCCTGCCTAGCGGGAGTACGAACACCGGGGAGCTGTTTTTT	CASSLPSGSTNTGELFF	TRBD2	NA	TRBV5-1	TRBJ2-2
TGTGCCAGGTCTTACCCTAGTGACGGACAGCCAATGAACACTGAAGCTTTCTTT	CARSYPSDGQPMNTEAFF	NA	NA	TRBV11-1	TRBJ1-1
TGCAGTGCCCGCAGAGTGGGGTCTGGAAACACCATATATTTT	CSARRVGSGNTIYF	NA	few	TRBV20-1	TRBJ1-3
TGCGCCAGCAGCGGGCAGTGGGCCTACAATGAGCAGTTCTTC	CASSGQWAYNEQFF	NA	NA	TRBV5-1	TRBJ2-1
TGTGCCAGCAGCTTATTCGGAAGGGGGCGGAACGGCTACACCTTC	CASSLFGRGRNGYTF	TRBD1	few	TRBV7-9	TRBJ1-2
TGTGCCATCCGCCAGTCCTACGAGCAGTACTTC	CAIRQSYEQYF	NA	NA	TRBV10-3	TRBJ2-7
TGCAGCGTTGAATATCTAGCGGGAGGGCCCGGGGAGCTGTTTTTT	CSVEYLAGGPGELFF	TRBD2	many	TRBV29-1	TRBJ2-2
TGCAGCGTTGTGGAGGACGGAATGAAACCGTACGAGCAGTACTTC	CSVVEDGMKPYEQYF	NA	many	TRBV29-1	TRBJ2-7
TGCGCCAGCAGCTTGCGTAGGACTAGCAACTACGAGCAGTACTTC	CASSLRRTSNYEQYF	TRBD2	NA	TRBV5-1	TRBJ2-7
TGTGCCAGCAGTTACGTTAGCGGAGGTGGAGATACGCAGTATTTT	CASSYVSGGGDTQYF	NA	few	TRBV6-5	TRBJ2-3
TGCGCCAGCAGCCAAGGGACTAGCGGGAGTATCGCCTACGAGCAGTACTTC	CASSQGTSGSIAYEQYF	TRBD2	few	TRBV4-1	TRBJ2-7
TGTGCCAGCAGTTTAGCTACAGGGAACGAGCAGTACTTC	CASSLATGNEQYF	NA	few	TRBV27	TRBJ2-7
TGTGCCAGTCAGGGGGAGGGGCCCTTGAACACTGAAGCTTTCTTT	CASQGEGPLNTEAFF	TRBD1	NA	TRBV11-2	TRBJ1-1
TGCAGCGTCATACTCACTGAAGCTTTCTTT	CSVILTEAFF	NA	NA	TRBV29-1	TRBJ1-1
TGTGCCAGCACCCCCTTTAAACTAGCGGTCGGGGAGCTGTTTTTT	CASTPFKLAVGELFF	TRBD2	few	TRBV27	TRBJ2-2
TGTGCCAGCAGTGAGGTGGGACTAGCGCCCTCGTACTTC	CASSEVGLAPSYF	TRBD2	NA	TRBV2	TRBJ2-7
TGTGCCAGCAGCTTGTTCTTAACCCGACAGACCGTGAACACTGAAGCTTTCTTT	CASSLFLTRQTVNTEAFF	NA	NA	TRBV5-5	TRBJ1-1
TGTGCCAGTCGAGGGACACTAGCGGACAGCTCCTACAATGAGCAGTTCTTC	CASRGTLADSSYNEQFF	TRBD2	NA	TRBV2	TRBJ2-1
TGTGCCTGGAGTACTCCGGGACAGGGTGCCGAACCATCCCAAGAGACCCAGTACTTC	CAWSTPGQGAEPSQETQYF	TRBD1	NA	TRBV30	TRBJ2-5
TGTGCCAGCAGCCGCACATCCCAGGGGCAAGAGACCCAGTACTTC	CASSRTSQGQETQYF	NA	NA	TRBV12-3/TRBV12-4	TRBJ2-5
TGTGCCAGCAGCTTCGCAGGAATGAACACTGAAGCTTTCTTT	CASSFAGMNTEAFF	NA	few	TRBV5-6	TRBJ1-1
TGTGCCAGCAGCTTAGACTTACGGGCAAAGACCCAGTACTTC	CASSLDLRAKTQYF	NA	few	TRBV7-2	TRBJ2-5
TGCAGTGCTAGAGATCTCAGGGGGAGGCCACAAGAGACCCAGTACTTC	CSARDLRGRPQETQYF	NA	NA	TRBV20-1	TRBJ2-5
TGCAGCGTTGACCCGAGGTGGGGCACAGATACGCAGTATTTT	CSVDPRWGTDTQYF	NA	few	TRBV29-1	TRBJ2-3
TGTGCCAGCAGTCGGGACAGATTAAACACCATATATTTT	CASSRDRLNTIYF	TRBD1	few	TRBV11-2	TRBJ1-3
TGTGCCATCAGGGGCACAGGGGTTACTTCAGATACGCAGTATTTT	CAIRGTGVTSDTQYF	TRBD1	NA	TRBV10-3	TRBJ2-3
TGCAGTGCTGGCATCTCGAACAATGAGCAGTTCTTC	CSAGISNNEQFF	NA	many	TRBV20-1	TRBJ2-1
TGTGCCTGGAGTGGGATAACGGGCGACTGGGGTGGGCTGTTTTTT	CAWSGITGDWGGLFF	NA	NA	TRBV30	TRBJ2-2
TGTGCCAGCAGCCCACCTTGGGGACAGGAACACAATGAGCAGTTCTTC	CASSPPWGQEHNEQFF	TRBD1	NA	TRBV7-9	TRBJ2-1